The TCR beta chain under discussion was sequenced for a study of blood T cell repertoires in COVID-19. Study in general: The United States, Italy and Spain provided the acute and convalescent COVID-19 samples.

Per germline, CDR1 SGHTA and CDR2 FQGNSA. Losses at the gene ends were 3 bases for V and 5 bases for J; bases not matched to a gene: 6. The CDR3 length is 15 residues. Membership in each cohort depended on participant-reported clinical history. All recovered Cohort 3 donors got two negative PCRs, got clearance, or saw symptom resolution. This table comes from immunoSEQ multiplex PCR, and its TCRdb copy is limited to in-frame clones, with some not included. The sample has roughly 260,000 clones, roughly 86% seen once. The receptor's source is a young woman who had recovered from COVID-19. V is TRBV7-2 and J is TRBJ2-1; TRBD2 matches at 8 bases. What was sequenced was PBMCs or T cells enriched from blood (not recorded which). The CDR3 reads CASSFGGGRNNEQFF. The CDR3 coding sequence is TGTGCCAGCAGCTTCGGCGGGGGGCGCAACAATGAGCAGTTCTTC.